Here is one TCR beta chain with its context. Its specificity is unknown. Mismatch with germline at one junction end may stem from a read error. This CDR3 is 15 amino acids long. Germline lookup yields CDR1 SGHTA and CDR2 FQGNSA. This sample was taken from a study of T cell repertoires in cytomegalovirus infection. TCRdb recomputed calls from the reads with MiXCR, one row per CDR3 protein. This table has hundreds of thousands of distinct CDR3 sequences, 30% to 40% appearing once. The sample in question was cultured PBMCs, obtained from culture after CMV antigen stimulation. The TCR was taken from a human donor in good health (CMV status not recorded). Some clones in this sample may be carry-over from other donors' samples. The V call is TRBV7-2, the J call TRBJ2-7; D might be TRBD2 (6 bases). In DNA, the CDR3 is TGTGACAGCAGCCCTCGCCAAGCGGGCCCCTACGAGCAGTACTTC. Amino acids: CDSSPRQAGPYEQYF.